This T cell receptor beta chain emerged from a study of CD8 T cells in ankylosing spondylitis. V gave up 5 bases and J gave up 0 bases, with 14 bases separating them. The CDR3 has 16 residues. Only a few counts were recorded for this clonotype. MiXCR was run by TCRdb on the 5' RACE reads, yielding one entry per CDR3 protein. Among under 170,000 distinct CDR3 sequences listed, under 55% were seen once. The sequence came from a male donor with ankylosing spondylitis. The sample taken for sequencing was synovial fluid, either unsorted or a sorted T cell fraction (not recorded which). This chain joins TRBV12-3 or TRBV12-4 and TRBJ1-3; no clear D gene. The CDR3 loop is CASSHQDWSSGNTIYF. The CDR3 region has the DNA TGTGCCAGCAGTCACCAGGACTGGAGCTCTGGAAACACCATATATTTT.